This T cell receptor beta chain was identified during a study of T-cell reconstitution after alpha-beta-depleted transplantation in children. This CDR3 is 14 amino acids long. V dropped 7 bases and J dropped 1 base, with 11 bases sitting between them. Of note for this clonotype: Its antigen is not identified.

A TCRbeta library incorporating unique molecular identifiers was prepared. TCRdb re-analysed the PCR reads in MiXCR, keeping a single row per CDR3 protein. The sample includes about 830,000 distinct CDR3 sequences, roughly 16% seen only once; the top ten take just under 5%. Overall study findings and caveats: There were some patients whose high TCRbeta diversity at day 60 came from surviving recipient T cells and thymic progenitors. Counts and diversity of T cells one year after transplant came mostly from newly produced T cells. Several hundred graft clones that had expanded were reportedly the source of alpha-beta T cells about two months after transplant.

Specimen: PBMCs, mostly from graft donor cells, collected 360 days after TCRalphabeta/CD19-depleted stem cell transplant. V is TRBV12-3 or TRBV12-4 and J is TRBJ1-5; D perhaps matches TRBD1 (5 bases). This receptor was identified in a male patient between 5 and 17 years old who had a stem cell transplant for acute lymphoblastic leukemia, so the T cells may come from the graft donor. The CDR3 nucleotides are TGTGCCAGCACCCGGGGGGGGAGCAATCAGCCCCAGCATTTT. This encodes CASTRGGSNQPQHF.